This T cell receptor beta chain was documented in a study of blood T cell repertoires in COVID-19. Original methodology: Amplification of reference gene primers provided the estimated nucleated cell counts. Libraries were prepared by immunoSEQ multiplex PCR; TCRdb keeps only in-frame clonotypes and omits some of them. D and trimming were read from the DNA, whereas the V and J calls and clone size are those reported in that table. Of hundreds of thousands of clones listed, approximately 90% are singletons. V was clipped by 4 bases and J by 7 bases, with 14 bases between them. There are 13 residues in the CDR3. In germline, CDR1 is SGHRS, CDR2 YFSETQ. Living in roughly 25 US areas, the participants were between roughly 18 and 95 years of age. Each participant's cohort was designated according to participant-reported clinical history.

Sequencing was carried out using PBMCs or T cells enriched from blood (not recorded which). The origin of this receptor is a woman aged 55-70 years in a cohort exposed to, infected with or recovered from COVID-19 (not recorded which). The rearrangement joins TRBV5-1 to TRBJ1-1, with a weak D call TRBD1 (5 bases). CDR3: CASSPGGGDEAFF. The CDR3 DNA follows: TGCGCCAGCAGCCCCGGCGGGGGAGATGAAGCTTTCTTT.